The table lists the clone carrying this T cell receptor beta chain with a few counts. The antigen remains undetermined. The data derive from a study of cytomegalovirus exposure and HLA in healthy donors. Study-level points and caveats: Reports showed the classifier diagnosing cytomegalovirus status with high specificity and sensitivity. Many donors carried some public TCRs, although rarity characterized most TCR sequences.

Germline trimming cut 8 bases from V and 9 bases from J; bases unmatched to any gene: 6. This CDR3 is 13 amino acids long. Nominally healthy donors provided the samples, though records likely missed some immune exposures. Primers included in the PCR were 60 Vbeta and 13 Jbeta primers. Sequencing was performed with immunoSEQ multiplex PCR; in TCRdb, only in-frame clones are kept and a portion is missing. The sample contains around 230,000 clones, almost 80% of which appear only once. The V call is TRBV23-1, the J call TRBJ2-3, with 12 positions matching TRBD2. TRBV23-1 is known as an ORF, though its function is uncertain. Sequenced input: PBMCs. The source of this sequence is a male donor in good health and CMV-seronegative. The CDR3 protein is CASQLAGGGTQYF. The CDR3 bases are TGCGCCAGCCAACTAGCGGGGGGCGGGACGCAGTATTTT.